The sample holds a few counts of the clone carrying this T cell receptor beta chain. Its antigen is currently unknown. Researchers took RNA transcripts and amplified the TCR beta CDR3 regions from them. RT-PCR in the first round (using the HTBI primer set) targeted the TCR CDR3. TCRdb reprocessed the multiplex PCR reads via MiXCR and lists one record per CDR3 protein. The table has about 710,000 distinct CDR3 sequences, around 17% seen once; the top ten hold under 8.5%. Trimming stripped 0 bases from V and 4 bases from J, with 6 bases between. The V gene's germline CDR1 is ENHRY and CDR2 SYGVKD. This CDR3 spans 13 amino acids. This sample was included in a study of T cells in Graves' hyperthyroidism and ophthalmopathy. Study-wide results and caveats: Ophthalmopathy, as predicted by the model, came a median 6.5 months after the prediction.

This receptor was taken from a man younger than 35 with Graves' hyperthyroidism. The chain joins TRBV10-3 to TRBJ2-5; D ambiguous. Sequencing was done on a sample of blood. The CDR3 DNA is TGTGCCATCAGTGAGTCAGGGTTAGAGACCCAGTACTTC. Its translation: CAISESGLETQYF.